The 31 T cell receptor beta chains listed next were all sequenced from one sample in a study of T cell repertoires in ileal Crohn's disease. Time point of the sample: neoterminal ileum biopsy at postoperative endoscopy, about 6 months after surgery. Some clones are missing from TCRdb's copy, which holds only in-frame ones; the method was immunoSEQ multiplex PCR. The data show 2,500 to 3,500 clones, 75% to 90% seen once. The sequencing input was ileal tissue. The receptors stem from an adult with Crohn's disease.

V gene TRBV5-1 combines with J gene TRBJ2-7, with D unresolved. V lost 0 bases and J lost 3, with 7 bases in between. This CDR3 is 13 amino acids long. CDR1 and CDR2 (germline): SGHRS, YFSETQ. The CDR3 spells CASSLGSSYEQYF. The CDR3 DNA sequence: TGCGCCAGCAGCTTGGGGTCGAGCTACGAGCAGTACTTC.

This clone was seen more than once but under ten times. V and J are TRBV11-2 and TRBJ2-7; the D gene could be TRBD1 or TRBD2 (6 bases each). The CDR3 runs 15 residues. The germline V and J ends were trimmed by 4 bases and 11 bases, with 24 bases remaining between them. Germline-derived CDR1 and CDR2 are SGHAT and FQNNGV. CDR3 DNA: TGTGCCAGCAGCTCGTCCGGGGGTTTCGGGGCAGGGGAGTACTTC. It yields the protein CASSSSGGFGAGEYF.

The rearrangement uses TRBV5-1 and TRBJ1-4, with 10 bases that match TRBD1. The CDR3 has 15 amino acids. V gave up 6 bases and J gave up 5 bases; unmatched junction bases: 7. The V gene's germline CDR1 is SGHRS and CDR2 YFSETQ. The CDR3 DNA reads as TGCGCCAGCAAGGAGGCGACAGGGGGCAATGAAAAACTGTTTTTT. Translation: CASKEATGGNEKLFF.

This chain links TRBV27 with TRBJ2-7; TRBD2 matches at 9 bases. The CDR3 extends over 14 amino acids. The ends lost 10 bases at V and 2 bases at J; junction bases unmatched: 9. Germline V CDR1 and CDR2: MNHEY, SMNVEV (reference sequence). CDR3 sequence: CATLAGMDPYEQYF. The CDR3 DNA reads TGTGCCACTCTAGCGGGAATGGATCCCTACGAGCAGTACTTC.

V and J are TRBV7-3 and TRBJ2-1, with D possibly matching TRBD2 (6 bases). V shed 5 bases and J shed 8 bases, with 10 bases lying between them. The CDR3 is 12 residues long. Germline V gives CDR1 SGHTA, CDR2 FQGTGA. CDR3 sequence reads: CASSPGGYEQFF. CDR3 nucleotides: TGTGCCAGCAGCCCTGGGGGGTATGAGCAGTTCTTC.

Comment on this clone: At one end, the junction sequence differs from germline, possibly due to a read error. The rearrangement links TRBV7-7 to TRBJ1-4, with TRBD1 as a possible D gene (6 bases). Germline values: CDR1 SSHAT, CDR2 FNYEAQ (reference sequence). The length of the CDR3 is 14 residues. CDR3 sequence (DNA): TGTGCTAGCAGCTTAGGGGGGAGCGATGAAAAACTGTTTTTT. Translated, it gives CASSLGGSDEKLFF.

In regard to this clone: This sample also contains other DNA sequences that code for the same CDR3. The chain combines TRBV7-9 with TRBJ1-2; D perhaps matches TRBD1 (5 bases). Trimming removed 2 bases from V and 2 bases from J, with 9 bases in between. The CDR3 is 14 residues long. Germline CDR1 is SEHNR and CDR2 is FQNEAQ (reference sequence). This chain's CDR3 is CASSLSGTNYGYTF. The CDR3 nucleotides read TGTGCCAGCAGCTTAAGTGGGACCAACTATGGCTACACCTTC.

J is TRBJ1-5 and V is TRBV2; tentative D call: TRBD1 (5 bases). The CDR3 totals 15 residues. Germline V gene data show CDR1 as SNHLY and CDR2 as FYNNEI. V was clipped by 0 bases and J by 3 bases, with 9 bases between them. This CDR3 reads CASSEAGVTNQPQHF. The DNA for the CDR3 is TGTGCCAGCAGTGAAGCGGGGGTTACCAATCAGCCCCAGCATTTT.

This sequence joins TRBV4-1 and TRBJ1-1; the D is unclear. Looked up from germline, CDR1 is MGHRA and CDR2 is YSYEKL. This CDR3 has 16 amino acids. Trimming shortened V by 2 bases and J by 10 bases, and 23 bases separated the two germline ends. The CDR3 nucleotides read TGCGCCAGCAGCCAACCCTATTTCCGGAGGTCGGTGGGAGCTTTCTTT. Its protein product is CASSQPYFRRSVGAFF.

V gene TRBV19 combines with J gene TRBJ1-4; perhaps TRBD1 as D (6 bases). Deletions cut 3 bases from V and 8 bases from J, with 19 bases between. Germline CDR1 and CDR2: LNHDA and SQIVND (reference sequence). The CDR3 consists of 16 residues. In DNA, the CDR3 is TGTGCCAGTAGTATGGCGCTGGGACAAGGATTGGAAAAACTGTTTTTT. This translates into CASSMALGQGLEKLFF.

The chain joins TRBV9 to TRBJ2-2; D remains unclear. This CDR3 has 13 residues. The V gene lost 0 bases and the J gene lost 1 base, with 1 base spanning the gap. Germline V gene data show CDR1 as SGDLS and CDR2 as YYNGEE. The CDR3 loop is CASSVGNTGELFF. The CDR3 bases are TGTGCCAGCAGCGTAGGGAACACCGGGGAGCTGTTTTTT.

The rearrangement uses TRBV18 and TRBJ1-1; no definite D call. The CDR3 is 14 residues long. V dropped 3 bases and J dropped 0 bases, with 8 bases sitting between them. Germline-derived CDR1 and CDR2 are KGHSH and LQKENI. The CDR3 here is CASSPQELNTEAFF. The CDR3 DNA sequence: TGTGCCAGCTCACCCCAGGAGCTGAACACTGAAGCTTTCTTT.

The chain is built from TRBV10-3 and TRBJ1-1; D gene uncertain. In germline, CDR1 is ENHRY, CDR2 SYGVKD. Trimming shortened V by 8 bases and J by 2 bases, and 12 bases separated the two germline ends. This CDR3 is built from 13 residues. The CDR3 spells CAIWRPENTEAFF. CDR3 DNA sequence: TGTGCCATCTGGCGGCCCGAAAACACTGAAGCTTTCTTT.

This chain joins TRBV7-6 and TRBJ2-5; D is tentatively TRBD1 or TRBD2 (5 bases each). In germline, CDR1 is SGHVS, CDR2 FNYEAQ. The CDR3 totals 12 residues. V was clipped by 10 bases and J by 4 bases, with 13 bases between them. The CDR3 loop reads CATGTGPETQYF. The CDR3 nucleotides read TGTGCCACCGGTACGGGGCCAGAGACCCAGTACTTC.

V is TRBV7-8 and J is TRBJ1-1; D perhaps matches TRBD1 (5 bases). V was clipped by 4 bases and J by 1 base, with 16 bases between them. This CDR3 region has 16 residues. Germline V gives CDR1 SGHVS, CDR2 FQNEAQ. In nucleotides, the CDR3 is TGTGCCAGCAGCTCAGAGGAAGGGACCGCGAACACTGAAGCTTTCTTT. Protein: CASSSEEGTANTEAFF.

This sequence joins TRBV12-5 and TRBJ1-2; no definite D call. Per the germline V gene, CDR1 is LGHNT and CDR2 is FRNRAP. The CDR3 consists of 15 residues. Trimming removed 0 bases from V and 8 bases from J, with 16 bases in between. CDR3 residues: CASGLVSGHLGGYTF. The CDR3 DNA is TGTGCTAGTGGTTTGGTCTCTGGCCATTTGGGGGGCTACACCTTC.

The chain links TRBV6-5 to TRBJ2-7; possibly TRBD1 for D (6 bases). The germline CDR1 and CDR2 sequences are MNHEY and SVGAGI. Trimming took off 4 bases at V and 0 bases at J, with 16 bases between the two ends. The CDR3 extends over 16 amino acids. In DNA form, the CDR3 reads TGTGCCAGCAGTTCCTGGGGGCAGGACCCCTCCTACGAGCAGTACTTC. Translating it yields CASSSWGQDPSYEQYF.

The rearrangement links TRBV27 to TRBJ2-7; D not resolved. Trimming left V 4 bases short and J 0 bases short, with 7 bases between. This CDR3 has 13 residues. CDR1 and CDR2 from the germline V gene are MNHEY and SMNVEV (reference sequence). CDR3 residues: CASSYSVSYEQYF. In nucleotides, the CDR3 is TGTGCCAGCAGTTACTCAGTCTCCTACGAGCAGTACTTC.

The CDR3 DNA is TGCGCCAGCAGCCCGACAGGTGACGCCTCTGGGGCCAACGTCCTGACTTTC. Translated: CASSPTGDASGANVLTF. The chain employs TRBV5-1 and TRBJ2-6, with D maybe TRBD1 (6 bases). There are 17 residues in the CDR3. Germline V lookup: CDR1 SGHRS, CDR2 YFSETQ. The ends were cut back, 4 bases at V and 0 bases at J, with 14 bases in the middle.

This rearrangement joins TRBV9 to TRBJ1-4; the D gene is possibly TRBD1 (6 bases). Germline V CDR1 and CDR2: SGDLS, YYNGEE. The CDR3 contains 15 residues. The V end was cut by 1 base, the J end by 7 bases, with 14 bases between. CDR3 region: CASSVFRGVGEKLFF. CDR3 nucleotide sequence: TGTGCCAGCAGCGTATTTAGGGGGGTTGGTGAAAAACTGTTTTTT.

The J gene is TRBJ1-2, the V gene TRBV29-1; maybe TRBD1 (5 bases). V lost 1 base, J lost 4 bases, and 7 bases lay in between. The V gene's germline CDR1 is SQVTM and CDR2 ANQGSEA. This CDR3 has 12 amino acids. In nucleotides, the CDR3 is TGCAGCGTTGAAGGGGGGACCTATGGCTACACCTTC. It translates to CSVEGGTYGYTF. Supplemented by reference TRBV29-1 and TRBJ1-2, the full variable domain reads SAVISQKPSRDICQRGTSLTIQCQVDSQVTMMFWYRQQPGQSLTLIATANQGSEATYESGFVIDKFPISRPNLTFSTLTVSNMSPEDSSIYLCSVEGGTYGYTFGSGTRLTVV.

This chain joins TRBV18 and TRBJ1-1; D unresolved. The CDR3 totals 15 residues. Trimming left V 3 bases short and J 0 bases short, with 11 bases between. The V gene's germline CDR1 is KGHSH and CDR2 LQKENI. CDR3 protein: CASSPSGQMNTEAFF. In DNA form, the CDR3 reads TGTGCCAGCTCACCGTCCGGGCAGATGAACACTGAAGCTTTCTTT.

The V and J genes are TRBV6-5 and TRBJ1-1; D not resolved. The length of the CDR3 is 12 residues. V shed 0 bases and J shed 7 bases, with 6 bases lying between them. CDR1 is MNHEY, CDR2 SVGAGI, per germline. The CDR3 DNA follows: TGTGCCAGCAGTTACTCGGGCCGTGAAGCTTTCTTT. This sequence encodes CASSYSGREAFF.

V is TRBV9 and J is TRBJ1-6; 11 bases agree with TRBD1. Per the germline V gene, CDR1 is SGDLS and CDR2 is YYNGEE. V lost 4 bases, J lost 5 bases, and 11 bases stayed unmatched. This CDR3 spans 18 amino acids. CDR3 loop: CASSLRTGGASDNSPLHF. CDR3 DNA: TGTGCCAGCAGCTTGAGGACAGGGGGCGCATCTGATAATTCACCCCTCCACTTT.

The chain is built from TRBV7-8 and TRBJ1-5; D is ambiguous. CDR3 length: 16 amino acids. The V and J ends lost 2 bases and 4 bases respectively, with 15 bases between them. The V gene's germline CDR1 is SGHVS and CDR2 FQNEAQ. CDR3 nucleotides: TGTGCCAGCAGCTTAAGGGAACTAGGGCTTAATCAGCCCCAGCATTTT. This translates into CASSLRELGLNQPQHF.

In this sample, this clone turned up once. The chain joins TRBV30 to TRBJ2-7; the D gene is possibly TRBD1 (5 bases). Looked up from germline, CDR1 is GTSNPN and CDR2 is SVGIG (reference sequence). Between the trimmed V and J ends, which lost 0 bases and 3 bases, there was a span of 12 bases. This CDR3 has 14 residues. The chain's CDR3 is CAWSVQGVRYEQYF. The CDR3 DNA is TGTGCCTGGAGTGTACAAGGGGTCCGCTACGAGCAGTACTTC.

This rearrangement joins TRBV5-1 to TRBJ2-7; D is ambiguous. The CDR3 has 13 amino acids. Trimming left V 0 bases short and J 0 bases short, with 4 bases between. Germline CDR1 SGHRS, CDR2 YFSETQ. DNA of the CDR3: TGCGCCAGCAGCTTGGGTAACTCCTACGAGCAGTACTTC. The encoded protein is CASSLGNSYEQYF.

The V call is TRBV5-6, the J call TRBJ2-1, with D perhaps TRBD2 (5 bases). The V gene lost 4 bases and the J gene lost 7 bases, with 18 bases spanning the gap. This CDR3 contains 15 residues. The germline V gene has CDR1 SGHDT and CDR2 YYEEEE. The CDR3 DNA reads TGTGCCAGCAGCGCGCTCGGGGATCCTGGGAATGAGCAGTTCTTC. Protein product: CASSALGDPGNEQFF.

The rearrangement uses TRBV7-8 and TRBJ2-7, with 7 positions matching TRBD1. The CDR3 length is 15 residues. CDR1 and CDR2 (germline): SGHVS, FQNEAQ. V dropped 5 bases and J dropped 7; count of bases not matched to a gene: 14. CDR3 region: CASSPMTQGMGEQYF. For the CDR3, the DNA is TGTGCCAGCAGCCCAATGACACAGGGGATGGGGGAGCAGTACTTC.

J is TRBJ2-7 and V is TRBV14; the D is unclear. The germline gives CDR1 SGHDN, CDR2 FVKESK. V dropped 1 base and J dropped 3 bases, with 13 bases sitting between them. This CDR3 is 15 amino acids long. The CDR3 loop is CASSQGLGPLYEQYF. Here the CDR3 DNA reads TGTGCCAGCAGCCAAGGGCTTGGACCCCTCTACGAGCAGTACTTC.

The chain employs TRBV29-1 and TRBJ1-2; no clear D. The germline CDR1 and CDR2 sequences are SQVTM and ANQGSEA. The CDR3 runs 10 residues. The V end was cut by 4 bases, the J end by 9 bases, with 9 bases between. CDR3 sequence reads: CSVVESSYTF. CDR3 in DNA: TGCAGCGTTGTAGAGAGTAGCTACACCTTC. Combining the CDR3 with reference TRBV29-1 and TRBJ1-2 gives the whole variable domain SAVISQKPSRDICQRGTSLTIQCQVDSQVTMMFWYRQQPGQSLTLIATANQGSEATYESGFVIDKFPISRPNLTFSTLTVSNMSPEDSSIYLCSVVESSYTFGSGTRLTVV.